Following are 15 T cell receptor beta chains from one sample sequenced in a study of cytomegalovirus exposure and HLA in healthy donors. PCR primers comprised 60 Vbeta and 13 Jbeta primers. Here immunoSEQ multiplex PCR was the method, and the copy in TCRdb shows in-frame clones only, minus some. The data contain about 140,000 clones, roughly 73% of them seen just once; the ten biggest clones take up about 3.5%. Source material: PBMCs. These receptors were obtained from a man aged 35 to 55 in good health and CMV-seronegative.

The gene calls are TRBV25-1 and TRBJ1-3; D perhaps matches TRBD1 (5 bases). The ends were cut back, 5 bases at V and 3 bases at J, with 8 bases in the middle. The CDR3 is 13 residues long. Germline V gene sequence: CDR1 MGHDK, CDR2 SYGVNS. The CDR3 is CASSKGLGNTIYF. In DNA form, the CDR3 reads TGTGCCAGCAGTAAGGGGCTTGGAAACACCATATATTTT.

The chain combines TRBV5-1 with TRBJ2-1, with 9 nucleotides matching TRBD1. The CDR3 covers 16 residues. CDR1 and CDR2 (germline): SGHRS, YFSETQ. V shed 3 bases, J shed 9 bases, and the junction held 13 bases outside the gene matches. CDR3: CASSWTTGGAKVEQFF. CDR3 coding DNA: TGCGCCAGCAGCTGGACCACAGGGGGCGCAAAAGTTGAGCAGTTCTTC. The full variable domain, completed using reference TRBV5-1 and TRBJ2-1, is KAGVTQTPRYLIKTRGQQVTLSCSPISGHRSVSWYQQTPGQGLQFLFEYFSETQRNKGNFPGRFSGRQFSNSRSEMNVSTLELGDSALYLCASSWTTGGAKVEQFFGPGTRLTVL.

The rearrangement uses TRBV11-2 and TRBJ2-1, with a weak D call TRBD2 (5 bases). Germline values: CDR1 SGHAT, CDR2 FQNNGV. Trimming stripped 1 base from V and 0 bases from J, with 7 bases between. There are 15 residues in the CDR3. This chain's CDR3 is CASSLGRASYNEQFF. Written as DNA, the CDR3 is TGTGCCAGCAGCTTAGGGCGGGCCTCCTACAATGAGCAGTTCTTC. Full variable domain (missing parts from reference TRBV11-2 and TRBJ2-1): EAGVAQSPRYKIIEKRQSVAFWCNPISGHATLYWYQQILGQGPKLLIQFQNNGVVDDSQLPKDRFSAERLKGVDSTLKIQPAKLEDSAVYLCASSLGRASYNEQFFGPGTRLTVL.

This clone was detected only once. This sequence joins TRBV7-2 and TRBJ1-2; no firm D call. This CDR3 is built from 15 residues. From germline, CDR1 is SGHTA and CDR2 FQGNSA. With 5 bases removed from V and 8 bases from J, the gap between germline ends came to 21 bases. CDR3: CASSTLATGGRGYTF. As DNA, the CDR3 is TGTGCCAGCAGCACCCTCGCGACCGGCGGGAGGGGCTACACCTTC.

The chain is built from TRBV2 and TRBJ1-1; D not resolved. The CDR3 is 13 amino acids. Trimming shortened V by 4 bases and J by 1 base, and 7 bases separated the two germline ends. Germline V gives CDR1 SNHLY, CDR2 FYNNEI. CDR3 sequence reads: CASSGGANTEAFF. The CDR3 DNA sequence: TGTGCCAGCAGTGGGGGAGCGAACACTGAAGCTTTCTTT. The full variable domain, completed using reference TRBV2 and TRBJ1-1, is EPEVTQTPSHQVTQMGQEVILRCVPISNHLYFYWYRQILGQKVEFLVSFYNNEISEKSEIFDDQFSVERPDGSNFTLKIRSTKLEDSAMYFCASSGGANTEAFFGQGTRLTVV.

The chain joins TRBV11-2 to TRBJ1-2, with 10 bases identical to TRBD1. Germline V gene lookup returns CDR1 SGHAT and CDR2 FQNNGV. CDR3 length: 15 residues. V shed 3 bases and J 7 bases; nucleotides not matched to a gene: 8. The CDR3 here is CASSLTGTGVGGYTF. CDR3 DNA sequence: TGTGCCAGCAGCTTGACCGGGACAGGGGTCGGTGGCTACACCTTC.

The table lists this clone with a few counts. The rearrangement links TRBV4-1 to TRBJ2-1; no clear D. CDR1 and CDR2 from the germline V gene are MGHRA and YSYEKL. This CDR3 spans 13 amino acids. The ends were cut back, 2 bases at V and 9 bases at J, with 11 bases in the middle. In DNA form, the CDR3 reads TGCGCCAGCAGCCAACTAGGAGTGGTTGAGCAGTTCTTC. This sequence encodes CASSQLGVVEQFF.

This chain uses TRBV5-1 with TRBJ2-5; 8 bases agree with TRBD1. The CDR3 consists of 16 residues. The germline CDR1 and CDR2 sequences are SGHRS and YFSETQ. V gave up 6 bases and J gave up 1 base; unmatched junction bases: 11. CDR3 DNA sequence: TGCGCCAGCACTTCCCCGGGACAGGACCCCCAAGAGACCCAGTACTTC. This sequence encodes CASTSPGQDPQETQYF.

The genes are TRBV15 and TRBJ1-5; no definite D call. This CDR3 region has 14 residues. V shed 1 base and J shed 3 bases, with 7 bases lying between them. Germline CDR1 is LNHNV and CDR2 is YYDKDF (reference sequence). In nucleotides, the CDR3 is TGTGCCACCAGCAGAGCGCGGGACAATCAGCCCCAGCATTTT. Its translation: CATSRARDNQPQHF.

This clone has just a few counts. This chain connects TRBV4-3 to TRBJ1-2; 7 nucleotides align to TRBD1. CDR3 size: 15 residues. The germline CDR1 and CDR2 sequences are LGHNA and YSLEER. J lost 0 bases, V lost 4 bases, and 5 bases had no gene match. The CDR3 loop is CASSRPGQPNYGYTF. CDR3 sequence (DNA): TGCGCCAGCAGCCGCCCGGGACAGCCTAACTATGGCTACACCTTC.

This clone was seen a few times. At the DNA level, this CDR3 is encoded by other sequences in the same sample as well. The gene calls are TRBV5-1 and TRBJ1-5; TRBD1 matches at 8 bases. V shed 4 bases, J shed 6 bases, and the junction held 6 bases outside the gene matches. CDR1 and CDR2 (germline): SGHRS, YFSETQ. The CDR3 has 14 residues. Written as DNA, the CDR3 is TGCGCCAGCAGCGAAGACAGGGGTAGTCAGCCCCAGCATTTT. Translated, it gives CASSEDRGSQPQHF.

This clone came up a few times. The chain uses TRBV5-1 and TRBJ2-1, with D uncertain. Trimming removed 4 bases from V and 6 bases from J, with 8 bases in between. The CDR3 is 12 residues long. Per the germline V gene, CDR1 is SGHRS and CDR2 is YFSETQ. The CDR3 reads CASSPSGNEQFF. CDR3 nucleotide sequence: TGCGCCAGCAGCCCCTCCGGCAATGAGCAGTTCTTC.

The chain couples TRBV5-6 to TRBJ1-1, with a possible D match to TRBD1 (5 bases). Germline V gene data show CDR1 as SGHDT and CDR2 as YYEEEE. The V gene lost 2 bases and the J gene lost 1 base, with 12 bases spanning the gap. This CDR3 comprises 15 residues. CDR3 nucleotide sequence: TGTGCCAGCAGCTTAACAGGTCAGGCGAACACTGAAGCTTTCTTT. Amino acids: CASSLTGQANTEAFF.

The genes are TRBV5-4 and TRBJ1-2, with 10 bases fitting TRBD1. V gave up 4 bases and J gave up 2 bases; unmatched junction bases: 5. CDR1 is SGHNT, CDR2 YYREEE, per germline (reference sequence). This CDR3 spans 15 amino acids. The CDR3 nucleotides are TGTGCCAGCAGCCCTTGGACAGGGGGAAACTATGGCTACACCTTC. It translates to CASSPWTGGNYGYTF.

The CDR3 region is CASSLRGTVGTYGYTF. As DNA, the CDR3 is TGTGCCAGCAGTTTACGGGGGACAGTTGGAACGTATGGCTACACCTTC. The gene calls are TRBV28 and TRBJ1-2; 7 bases map to TRBD1. J lost 5 bases, V lost 2 bases, and 11 bases had no gene match. CDR1 is MDHEN and CDR2 is SYDVKM in the germline V gene. The CDR3 contains 16 residues.